This T cell receptor (beta chain) is drawn from a study of brain T cells in children with intractable seizures. Time point noted: blood from clinic visit 5 months post-surgery; TSC patient then seizure free. The length of the CDR3 is 16 residues. The V gene's germline CDR1 is SQVTM and CDR2 ANQGSEA. Germline trimming cut 6 bases from V and 2 bases from J; bases unmatched to any gene: 12. Measured with immunoSEQ multiplex PCR; TCRdb has only the in-frame clones, and not every one. In the table there are hundreds of thousands of clones, 93% of which are singletons. The receptor comes from a boy younger than two with tuberous sclerosis and intractable seizures. The chain has TRBV29-1 and TRBJ2-7; TRBD1 aligns across 11 bases. The sample was peripheral blood, taken less than 6 months after surgery. This CDR3 is CSVTGQGVNHPYEQYF. Here the CDR3 DNA reads TGCAGCGTAACGGGACAGGGGGTGAATCACCCCTACGAGCAGTACTTC.